The clone carrying this TCR beta chain occurred many times. This CDR3 comprises 16 residues. Trimming at V came to 6 bases and at J to 5 bases, leaving 14 bases not matched to a gene. In germline, CDR1 is SNHLY, CDR2 FYNNEI. These data originate in a study of shared clonotypes between healthy human individuals. Study in general: The donor pool was made up of two women and a few men aged 18 to 49.

Generated by immunoSEQ multiplex PCR, the TCRdb table keeps only in-frame clones and is missing some. Counted here are almost 750,000 clones, about two thirds occurring once; the ten biggest clones make up roughly 1.8%. Sequenced material: memory CD4+ T cells sorted from blood. Subset described: CD45RA-negative fraction. The chain uses TRBV2 and TRBJ2-7, with 9 bases that match TRBD2. The clonotype originates from a woman younger than 45 in good health. CDR3 amino acids: CASREPVAGAGNEQYF. The CDR3 coding sequence is TGTGCCAGCAGAGAACCCGTAGCGGGAGCGGGGAACGAGCAGTACTTC.